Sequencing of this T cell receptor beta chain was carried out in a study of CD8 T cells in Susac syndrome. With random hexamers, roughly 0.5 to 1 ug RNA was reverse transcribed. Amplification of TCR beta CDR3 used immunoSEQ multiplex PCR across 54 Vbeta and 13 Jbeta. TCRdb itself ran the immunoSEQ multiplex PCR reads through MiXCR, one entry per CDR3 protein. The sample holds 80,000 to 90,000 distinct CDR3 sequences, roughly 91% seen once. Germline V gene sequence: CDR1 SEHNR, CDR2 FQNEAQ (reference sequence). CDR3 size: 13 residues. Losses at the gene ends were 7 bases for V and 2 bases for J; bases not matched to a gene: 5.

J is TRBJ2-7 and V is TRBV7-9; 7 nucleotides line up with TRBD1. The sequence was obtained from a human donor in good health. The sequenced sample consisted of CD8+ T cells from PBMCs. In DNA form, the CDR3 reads TGTGCCAGCAACGCCGGGACAGCCTACGAGCAGTACTTC. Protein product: CASNAGTAYEQYF. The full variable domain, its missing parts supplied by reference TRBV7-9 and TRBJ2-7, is DTGVSQNPRHKITKRGQNVTFRCDPISEHNRLYWYRQTLGQGPEFLTYFQNEAQLEKSRLLSDRFSAERPKGSFSTLEIQRTEQGDSAMYLCASNAGTAYEQYFGPGTRLTVT.